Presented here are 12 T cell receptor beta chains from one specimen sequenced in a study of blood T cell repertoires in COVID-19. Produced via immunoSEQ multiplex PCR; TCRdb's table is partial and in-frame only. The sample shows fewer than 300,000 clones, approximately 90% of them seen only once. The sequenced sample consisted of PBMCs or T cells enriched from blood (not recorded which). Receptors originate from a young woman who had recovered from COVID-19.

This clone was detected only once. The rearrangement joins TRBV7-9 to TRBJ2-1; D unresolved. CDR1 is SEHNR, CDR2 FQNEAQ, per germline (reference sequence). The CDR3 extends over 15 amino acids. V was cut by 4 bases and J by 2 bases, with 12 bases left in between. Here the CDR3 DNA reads TGTGCCAGCAGCTCGAAGGTGGAGACCTACAATGAGCAGTTCTTC. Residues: CASSSKVETYNEQFF.

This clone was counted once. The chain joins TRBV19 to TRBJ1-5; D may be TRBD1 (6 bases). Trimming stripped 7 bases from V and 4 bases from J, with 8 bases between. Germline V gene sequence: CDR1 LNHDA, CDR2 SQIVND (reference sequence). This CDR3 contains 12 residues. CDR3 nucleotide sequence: TGTGCCAGTACCAGGGGAAATCAGCCCCAGCATTTT. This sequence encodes CASTRGNQPQHF. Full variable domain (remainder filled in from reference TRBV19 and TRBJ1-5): DGGITQSPKYLFRKEGQNVTLSCEQNLNHDAMYWYRQDPGQGLRLIYYSQIVNDFQKGDIAEGYSVSREKKESFPLTVTSAQKNPTAFYLCASTRGNQPQHFGDGTRLSIL.

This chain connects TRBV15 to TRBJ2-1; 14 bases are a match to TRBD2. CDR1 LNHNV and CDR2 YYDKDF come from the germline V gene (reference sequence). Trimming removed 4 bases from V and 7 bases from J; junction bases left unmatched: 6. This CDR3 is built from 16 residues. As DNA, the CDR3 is TGTGCCACCAGCAAGATGGGACTAGCGGGAGATAATGAGCAGTTCTTC. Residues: CATSKMGLAGDNEQFF.

This chain's CDR3 is CASSLGARLAAFNEQFF. The CDR3 DNA sequence: TGTGCCAGCAGTCTCGGGGCCAGACTAGCGGCCTTCAATGAGCAGTTCTTC. The chain joins TRBV25-1 to TRBJ2-1; 9 bases fit TRBD2. Germline V gene lookup returns CDR1 MGHDK and CDR2 SYGVNS. This CDR3 comprises 17 residues. V shed 5 bases, J shed 6 bases, and the junction held 14 bases outside the gene matches.

The CDR3 region has the DNA TGTGCCAGCAGTTCGCCGGGACAGATCTACAATGAGCAGTTCTTC. This encodes CASSSPGQIYNEQFF. The rearrangement links TRBV28 to TRBJ2-1; 7 bases map to TRBD1. J lost 3 bases, V lost 4 bases, and 6 bases had no gene match. The CDR3 is 15 residues long. Germline CDR1 reads MDHEN; CDR2 reads SYDVKM.

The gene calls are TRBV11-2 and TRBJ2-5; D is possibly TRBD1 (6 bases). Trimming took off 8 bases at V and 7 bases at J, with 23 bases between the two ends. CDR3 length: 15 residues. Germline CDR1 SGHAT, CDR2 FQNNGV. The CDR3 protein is CASRPEGGDPWTQYF. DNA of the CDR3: TGTGCCAGCCGGCCCGAAGGGGGTGACCCTTGGACCCAGTACTTC.

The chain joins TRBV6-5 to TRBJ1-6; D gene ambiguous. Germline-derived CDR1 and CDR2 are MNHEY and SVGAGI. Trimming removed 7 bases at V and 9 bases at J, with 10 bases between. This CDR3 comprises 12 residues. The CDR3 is CASNDIGSPLHF. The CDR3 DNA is TGTGCCAGCAACGATATCGGTTCACCCCTCCACTTT.

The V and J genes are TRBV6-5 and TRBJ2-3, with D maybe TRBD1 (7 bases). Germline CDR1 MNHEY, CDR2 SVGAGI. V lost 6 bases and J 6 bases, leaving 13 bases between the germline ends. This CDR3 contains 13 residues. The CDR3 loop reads CASRQGRPDTQYF. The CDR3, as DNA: TGTGCCAGCAGACAGGGGAGGCCGGATACGCAGTATTTT.

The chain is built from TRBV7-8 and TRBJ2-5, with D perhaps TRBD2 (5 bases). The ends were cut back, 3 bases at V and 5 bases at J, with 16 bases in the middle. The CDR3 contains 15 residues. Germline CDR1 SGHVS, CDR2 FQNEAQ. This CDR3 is CASSFSRAARETQYF. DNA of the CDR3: TGTGCCAGCAGCTTCTCGCGGGCGGCGAGGGAGACCCAGTACTTC. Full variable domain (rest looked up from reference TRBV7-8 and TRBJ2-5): GAGVSQSPRYKVAKRGQDVALRCDPISGHVSLFWYQQALGQGPEFLTYFQNEAQLDKSGLPSDRFFAERPEGSVSTLKIQRTQQEDSAVYLCASSFSRAARETQYFGPGTRLLVL.

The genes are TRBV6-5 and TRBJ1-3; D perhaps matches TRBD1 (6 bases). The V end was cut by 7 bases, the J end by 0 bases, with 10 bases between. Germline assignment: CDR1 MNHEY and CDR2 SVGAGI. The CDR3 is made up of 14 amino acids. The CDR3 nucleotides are TGTGCCAGCAACGAGGACAGCTCTGGAAACACCATATATTTT. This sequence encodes CASNEDSSGNTIYF.

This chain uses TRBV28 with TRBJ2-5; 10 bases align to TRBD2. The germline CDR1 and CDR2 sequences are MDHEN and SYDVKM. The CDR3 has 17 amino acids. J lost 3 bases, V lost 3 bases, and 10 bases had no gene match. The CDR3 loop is CASSFIRVAGGKETQYF. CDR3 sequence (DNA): TGTGCCAGCAGTTTTATTCGAGTAGCGGGAGGAAAAGAGACCCAGTACTTC.

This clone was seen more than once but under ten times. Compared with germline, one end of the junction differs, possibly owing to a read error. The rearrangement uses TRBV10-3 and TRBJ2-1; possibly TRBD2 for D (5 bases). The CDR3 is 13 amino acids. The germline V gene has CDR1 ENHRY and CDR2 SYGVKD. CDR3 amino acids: CAISGGTYNEQFF. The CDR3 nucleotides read TGTGCCATAAGTGGAGGAACCTACAATGAGCAGTTCTTC.